The clone carrying this T cell receptor beta chain occurred a few times. V lost 4 bases and J lost 15; bases outside the gene matches: 14. Germline values: CDR1 SGHTA, CDR2 FQGNSA. CDR3 length: 15 amino acids. The sample comes from a study of T-cell reconstitution after alpha-beta-depleted transplantation in children. Unique molecular identifiers were used in preparing the TCRbeta library. Using its own MiXCR run on the PCR reads, TCRdb lists one record per CDR3 protein. In the table there are some 600,000 distinct CDR3 sequences, over 10% of which are singletons. The clonotype was recovered from a male patient under 18 who had a stem cell transplant for acute myeloid leukemia, so the T cells may come from the graft donor. The chain has TRBV7-2 and TRBJ2-1, with 11 positions matching TRBD2. Specimen: PBMCs, mostly from graft donor cells, collected 360 days after TCRalphabeta/CD19-depleted stem cell transplant. CDR3 sequence (DNA): TGTGCCAGCAGCTCCTTAGCGGGAGGGCTACGGACCCTGTTCTTC. Encoded protein: CASSSLAGGLRTLFF.